This TCR beta chain was captured by sequencing in a study of cytomegalovirus exposure and HLA in healthy donors. Germline CDR1 and CDR2: SGDLS and YYNGEE. The CDR3 has 15 amino acids. Unmatched junction bases numbered 7, after V lost 2 bases and J lost 6 bases. Primers included in the PCR were 60 Vbeta and 13 Jbeta primers. The data were produced by immunoSEQ multiplex PCR, yet TCRdb's version contains in-frame clones alone and is incomplete. The sample carries about 160,000 clones, around four fifths recorded once. The receptor was derived from a woman between 18 and 29 years old in good health and CMV-seronegative. This chain joins TRBV9 and TRBJ1-4; 7 bases line up with TRBD1. Sequenced input: PBMCs. CDR3 protein: CASSVQGVPYEKLFF. The CDR3 DNA reads as TGTGCCAGCAGCGTTCAGGGGGTTCCCTATGAAAAACTGTTTTTT.